This T cell receptor (beta chain) was retrieved from a study of beta chain features in type 1 diabetes. Note on this clone: Its specificity is not known.

V lost 2 bases, J lost 8 bases, and 12 bases lay in between. The CDR3 is 13 amino acids. CDR1 and CDR2 from the germline V gene are GTSNPN and SVGIG (reference sequence). General observations from the study: cDNA sequencing could over-represent cells with high TCR expression. TCRB CDR3s from Type 1 diabetes patients were moderately but significantly shorter in all four CD4+ subsets.

Expressed TCRB transcripts were sequenced because the isolated RNA had all been reverse transcribed beforehand. An average of about 3.57 million reads was obtained for naive, central memory and regulatory T cell samples. Assay: immunoSEQ multiplex PCR; the TCRdb copy retains only in-frame clones and omits some. The repertoire includes 95,000 to 150,000 clones, roughly 17% of them detected once, and around 2.7% sits in the top ten. Sequenced: central memory CD4+ T cells from blood. The sequence derives from a man younger than 30 with type 1 diabetes. This chain connects TRBV30 to TRBJ1-4; D not certain. Written as DNA, the CDR3 is TGTGCCTGGAGTATAACCCTGGAGGAAAAACTGTTTTTT. Residues: CAWSITLEEKLFF.